The source of this TCR beta chain is a study of CD8 T cells in Susac syndrome. TCR beta sequences were obtained from blood CD8+ and CD4+ T cells. The CDR3 is made up of 12 amino acids. V dropped 10 bases and J dropped 8 bases, with 14 bases sitting between them. Germline assignment: CDR1 KGHDR and CDR2 SFDVKD. An amount of RNA that ranged from roughly 0.5 to 1 ug was reverse transcribed with random hexamers. The CDR3 of TCR beta was amplified by immunoSEQ multiplex PCR across 54 Vbeta and 13 Jbeta. TCRdb re-called the immunoSEQ multiplex PCR reads through MiXCR, storing one row per CDR3 protein. The repertoire holds 150,000 to 250,000 distinct CDR3 sequences, with around 96% as singletons.

Sequenced: CD4+ T cells from PBMCs. The receptor was isolated from a human donor with multiple sclerosis. This chain connects TRBV24-1 to TRBJ2-1; D perhaps matches TRBD1 (5 bases). Here the CDR3 DNA reads TGTGCCACACAGGACAACGAGGATGAGCAGTTCTTC. It specifies CATQDNEDEQFF.